This TCR beta chain was sequenced in a study of OX40 agonist ivuxolimab in advanced cancers. The overall study: Those enrolled were 70% to 85% male, with a mean age of around 60 years and ages from 23 to 79.

Using immunoSEQ multiplex PCR, the repertoire was profiled, and TCRdb retains in-frame clones only, with some absent. The data contain 20,000 to 25,000 clones, 80% to 90% of them singletons. The sequences come from CD4+ or CD8+ T cells sorted from blood, collected in a trial of the OX40 agonist ivuxolimab. The source is an adult with an advanced solid tumor such as melanoma, head and neck, liver or kidney cancer.

CDR3 sequence: CAWSVLASTDTQYF. Here the CDR3 DNA reads TGTGCCTGGAGTGTTTTAGCGAGCACAGATACGCAGTATTTT. The V and J genes are TRBV30 and TRBJ2-3, with D possibly being TRBD2 (5 bases). Trimming took off 0 bases at V and 0 bases at J, with 7 bases between the two ends. This CDR3 region has 14 residues. Germline V gene sequence: CDR1 GTSNPN, CDR2 SVGIG (reference sequence).